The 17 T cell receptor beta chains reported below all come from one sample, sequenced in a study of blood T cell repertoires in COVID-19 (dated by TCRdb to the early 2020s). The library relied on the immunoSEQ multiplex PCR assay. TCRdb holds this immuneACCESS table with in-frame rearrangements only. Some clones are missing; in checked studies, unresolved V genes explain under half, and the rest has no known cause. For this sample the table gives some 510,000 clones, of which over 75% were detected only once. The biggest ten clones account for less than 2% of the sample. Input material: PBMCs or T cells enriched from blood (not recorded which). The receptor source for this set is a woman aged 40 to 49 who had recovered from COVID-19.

CDR3 DNA sequence: TGCGCCAGCAGCTTGGTCTACAGGGGGCGTCCGGGCTCCTACGAGCAGTACTTC. Translation gives CASSLVYRGRPGSYEQYF. This sequence joins TRBV5-1 and TRBJ2-7; 9 nucleotides match TRBD1. CDR1 is SGHRS and CDR2 is YFSETQ in the germline V gene. The CDR3 length is 18 residues. The V gene end was trimmed by 0 bases and the J gene end by 0 bases; junction bases not matched to a gene: 10. Full variable domain (rest looked up from reference TRBV5-1 and TRBJ2-7): KAGVTQTPRYLIKTRGQQVTLSCSPISGHRSVSWYQQTPGQGLQFLFEYFSETQRNKGNFPGRFSGRQFSNSRSEMNVSTLELGDSALYLCASSLVYRGRPGSYEQYFGPGTRLTVT.

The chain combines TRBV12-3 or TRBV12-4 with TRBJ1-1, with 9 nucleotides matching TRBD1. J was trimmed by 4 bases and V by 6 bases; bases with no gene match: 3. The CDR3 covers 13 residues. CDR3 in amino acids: CASSQTGGTEAFF. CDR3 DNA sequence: TGTGCCAGCAGCCAGACAGGGGGCACTGAAGCTTTCTTT.

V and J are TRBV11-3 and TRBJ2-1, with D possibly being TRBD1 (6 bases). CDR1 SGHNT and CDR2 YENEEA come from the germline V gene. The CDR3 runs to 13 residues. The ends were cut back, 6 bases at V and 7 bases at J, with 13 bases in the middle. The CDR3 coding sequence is TGTGCCAGCAGAAGACAGGTAGCGAATGAGCAGTTCTTC. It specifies CASRRQVANEQFF. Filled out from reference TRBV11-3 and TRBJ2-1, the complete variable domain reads EAGVVQSPRYKIIEKKQPVAFWCNPISGHNTLYWYLQNLGQGPELLIRYENEEAVDDSQLPKDRFSAERLKGVDSTLKIQPAELGDSAVYLCASRRQVANEQFFGPGTRLTVL.

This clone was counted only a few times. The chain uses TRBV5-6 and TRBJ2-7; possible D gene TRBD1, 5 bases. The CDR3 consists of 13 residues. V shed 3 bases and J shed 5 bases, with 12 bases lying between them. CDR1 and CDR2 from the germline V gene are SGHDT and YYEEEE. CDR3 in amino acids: CASSSTMTDEQYF. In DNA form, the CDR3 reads TGTGCCAGCAGCTCAACTATGACAGACGAGCAGTACTTC.

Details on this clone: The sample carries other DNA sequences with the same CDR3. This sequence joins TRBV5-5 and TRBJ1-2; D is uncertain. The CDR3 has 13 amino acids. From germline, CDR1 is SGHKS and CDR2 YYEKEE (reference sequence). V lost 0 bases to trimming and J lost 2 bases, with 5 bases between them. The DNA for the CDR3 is TGTGCCAGCAGCTTGGCGGGGAACTATGGCTACACCTTC. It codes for CASSLAGNYGYTF.

The CDR3 nucleotides read TGCAGCGTTGAGACAGTTCTAAGCTCTGAAGCTTTCTTT. Translating it yields CSVETVLSSEAFF. The rearrangement uses TRBV29-1 and TRBJ1-1; TRBD1 might be the D (5 bases). Trimming shortened V by 3 bases and J by 6 bases, and 14 bases separated the two germline ends. The CDR3 sequence is 13 residues long. Germline loops: CDR1 SQVTM, CDR2 ANQGSEA.

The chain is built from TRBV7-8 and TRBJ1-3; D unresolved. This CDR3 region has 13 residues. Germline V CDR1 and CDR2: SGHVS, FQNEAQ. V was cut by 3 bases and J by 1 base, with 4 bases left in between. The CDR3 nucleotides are TGTGCCAGCAGCTTTATTTCTGGAAACACCATATATTTT. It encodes CASSFISGNTIYF.

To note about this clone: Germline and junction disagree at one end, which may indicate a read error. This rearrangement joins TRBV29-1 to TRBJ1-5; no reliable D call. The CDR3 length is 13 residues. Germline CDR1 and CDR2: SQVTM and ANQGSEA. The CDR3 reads CSVQDGLNQPQHF. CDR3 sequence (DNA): TGCAGCGTTCAAGACGGTCTCAATCAGCCCCAGCATTTT.

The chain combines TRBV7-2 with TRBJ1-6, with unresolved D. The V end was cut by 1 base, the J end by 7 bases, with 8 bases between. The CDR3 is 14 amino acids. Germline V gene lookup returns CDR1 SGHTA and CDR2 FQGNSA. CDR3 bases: TGTGCCAGCAGCTTAGACACACCAAATTCACCCCTCCACTTT. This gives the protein CASSLDTPNSPLHF. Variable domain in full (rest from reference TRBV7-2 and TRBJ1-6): GAGVSQSPSNKVTEKGKDVELRCDPISGHTALYWYRQSLGQGLEFLIYFQGNSAPDKSGLPSDRFSAERTGGSVSTLTIQRTQQEDSAVYLCASSLDTPNSPLHFGNGTRLTVT.

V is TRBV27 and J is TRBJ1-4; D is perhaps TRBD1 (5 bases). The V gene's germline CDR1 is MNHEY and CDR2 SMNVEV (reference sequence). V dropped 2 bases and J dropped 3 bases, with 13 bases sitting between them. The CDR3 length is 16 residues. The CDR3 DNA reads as TGTGCCAGCAGTTTAGGGCAGGGCGAAGCTAATGAAAAACTGTTTTTT. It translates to CASSLGQGEANEKLFF.

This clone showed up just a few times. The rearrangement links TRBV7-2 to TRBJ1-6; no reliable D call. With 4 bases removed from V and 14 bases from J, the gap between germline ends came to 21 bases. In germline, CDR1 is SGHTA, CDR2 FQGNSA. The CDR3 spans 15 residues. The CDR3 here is CASSSVLGSTGALHF. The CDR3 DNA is TGTGCCAGCAGCTCAGTCCTCGGGTCCACCGGGGCCCTCCACTTT.

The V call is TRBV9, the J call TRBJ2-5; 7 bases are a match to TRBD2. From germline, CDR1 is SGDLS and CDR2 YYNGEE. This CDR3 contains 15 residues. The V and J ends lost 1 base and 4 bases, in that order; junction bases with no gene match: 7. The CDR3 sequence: CASSVSAGEGETQYF. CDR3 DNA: TGTGCCAGCAGCGTATCCGCGGGAGAGGGAGAGACCCAGTACTTC.

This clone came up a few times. The CDR3 DNA is TGCGCCAGCAGTGAGTTGAGAACCGGGGAGCTGTTTTTT. Translation gives CASSELRTGELFF. The chain links TRBV10-1 to TRBJ2-2; D is ambiguous. CDR1 and CDR2 (germline): WNHNN, SYGVQD (reference sequence). V lost 1 base, J lost 5 bases, and 5 bases lay in between. This CDR3 is 13 amino acids long.

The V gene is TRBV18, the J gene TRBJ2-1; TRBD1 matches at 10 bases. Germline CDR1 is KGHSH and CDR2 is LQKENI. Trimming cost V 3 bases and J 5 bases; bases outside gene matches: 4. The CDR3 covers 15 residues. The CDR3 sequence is CASSPGQGSHNEQFF. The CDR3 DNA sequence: TGTGCCAGCTCACCGGGACAGGGGTCCCACAATGAGCAGTTCTTC. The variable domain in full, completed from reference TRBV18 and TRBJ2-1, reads NAGVMQNPRHLVRRRGQEARLRCSPMKGHSHVYWYRQLPEEGLKFMVYLQKENIIDESGMPKERFSAEFPKEGPSILRIQQVVRGDSAAYFCASSPGQGSHNEQFFGPGTRLTVL.

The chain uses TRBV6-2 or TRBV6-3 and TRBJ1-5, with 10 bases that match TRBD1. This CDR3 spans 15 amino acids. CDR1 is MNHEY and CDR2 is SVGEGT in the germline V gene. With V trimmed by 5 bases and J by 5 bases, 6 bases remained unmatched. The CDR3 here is CASSRGQGGYQPQHF. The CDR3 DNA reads TGTGCCAGCAGTAGAGGACAGGGGGGATATCAGCCCCAGCATTTT.

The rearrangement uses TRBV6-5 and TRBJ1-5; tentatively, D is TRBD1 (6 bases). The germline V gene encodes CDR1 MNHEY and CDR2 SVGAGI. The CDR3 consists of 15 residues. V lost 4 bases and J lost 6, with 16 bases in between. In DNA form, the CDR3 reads TGTGCCAGCAGTTCGCAGCGGGGGCCCACTCAGCCCCAGCATTTT. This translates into CASSSQRGPTQPQHF.

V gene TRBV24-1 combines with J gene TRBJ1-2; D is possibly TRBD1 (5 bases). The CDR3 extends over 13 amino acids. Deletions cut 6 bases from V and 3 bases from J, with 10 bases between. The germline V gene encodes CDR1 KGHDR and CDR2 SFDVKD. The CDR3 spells CATSLGGDYGYTF. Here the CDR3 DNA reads TGTGCCACCAGTCTGGGGGGTGACTATGGCTACACCTTC.